The clone carrying this T cell receptor beta chain has a count of ten or more. The data were obtained in a study of patients and donors after allogeneic stem cell transplantation. TCRdb re-called the RT-PCR reads with MiXCR, one entry per CDR3 protein. Of more than 150,000 distinct CDR3 sequences detected, approximately 24% appear once; the ten largest clones hold 26%. CDR1 and CDR2 (germline): SGHRS, YFSETQ. V lost 1 base and J lost 2, with 6 bases in between. The CDR3 length is 13 residues. The sequence was obtained from a human donor who was either an allogeneic HSCT recipient or a stem cell or donor lymphocyte infusion donor (not recorded which). It is not recorded whose cells these are; they may come from a transplant donor. The chain couples TRBV5-1 to TRBJ1-2, with D unresolved. Sequencing was done on a sample of blood, either unsorted or a sorted T cell fraction (not recorded which). The CDR3 coding sequence is TGCGCCAGCAGCTTGAACCCAAACTATGGCTACACCTTC. Its translation is CASSLNPNYGYTF.